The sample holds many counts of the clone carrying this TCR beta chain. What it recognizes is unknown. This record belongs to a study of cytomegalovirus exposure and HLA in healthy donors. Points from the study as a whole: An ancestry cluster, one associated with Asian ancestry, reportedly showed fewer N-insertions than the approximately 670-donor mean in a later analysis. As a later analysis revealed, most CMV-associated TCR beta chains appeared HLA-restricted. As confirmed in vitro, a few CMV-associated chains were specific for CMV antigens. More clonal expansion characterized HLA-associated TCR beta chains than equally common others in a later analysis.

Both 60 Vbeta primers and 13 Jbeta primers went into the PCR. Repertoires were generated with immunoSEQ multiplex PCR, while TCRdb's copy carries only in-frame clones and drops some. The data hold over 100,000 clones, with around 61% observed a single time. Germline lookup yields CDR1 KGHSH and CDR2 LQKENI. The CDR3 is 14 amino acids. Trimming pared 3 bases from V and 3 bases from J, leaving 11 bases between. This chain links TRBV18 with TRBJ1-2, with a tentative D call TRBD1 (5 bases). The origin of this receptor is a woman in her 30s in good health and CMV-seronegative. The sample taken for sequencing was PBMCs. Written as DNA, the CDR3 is TGTGCCAGCTCACCCTCGACAGCTTACTATGGCTACACCTTC. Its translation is CASSPSTAYYGYTF.